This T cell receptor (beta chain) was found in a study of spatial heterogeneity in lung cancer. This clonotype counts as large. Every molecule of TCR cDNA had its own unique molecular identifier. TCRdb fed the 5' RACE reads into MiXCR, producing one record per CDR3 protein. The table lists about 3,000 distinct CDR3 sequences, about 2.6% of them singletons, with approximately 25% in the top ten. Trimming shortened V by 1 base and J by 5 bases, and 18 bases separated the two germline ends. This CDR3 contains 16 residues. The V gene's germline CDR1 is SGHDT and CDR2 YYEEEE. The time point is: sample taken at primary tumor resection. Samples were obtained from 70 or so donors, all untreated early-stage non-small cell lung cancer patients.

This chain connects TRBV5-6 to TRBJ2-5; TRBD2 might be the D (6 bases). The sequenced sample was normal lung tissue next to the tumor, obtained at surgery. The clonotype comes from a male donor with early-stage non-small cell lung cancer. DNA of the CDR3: TGTGCCAGCAGCTTGTTTAGCACAGGAGGGGATGAGACCCAGTACTTC. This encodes CASSLFSTGGDETQYF. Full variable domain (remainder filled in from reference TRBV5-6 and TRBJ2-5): DAGVTQSPTHLIKTRGQQVTLRCSPKSGHDTVSWYQQALGQGPQFIFQYYEEEERQRGNFPDRFSGHQFPNYSSELNVNALLLGDSALYLCASSLFSTGGDETQYFGPGTRLLVL.